The clone carrying this T cell receptor (beta chain) turned up a few times. As yet, its antigen is unknown. These data originate in a study of T cell clonotyping in hematopoietic cell transplantation. Study at large: Pretransplant recipient samples were taken after cytoreduction. General study points: Higher Inverse Simpson Index values in graft donor and pretransplant recipient predicted broader posttransplant TCR diversity.

Time point indicated: recipient sample about 28 days before transplant, after cytoreduction. The V end lost 2 bases, the J end lost 2 bases, and 8 bases lay between the germline ends. The CDR3 totals 14 residues. Germline CDR1 and CDR2: SGHNT and YENEEA. Only in-frame clones appear in the TCRdb table, and some are missing; sequencing was by immunoSEQ multiplex PCR. The sample records some 50,000 clones, roughly 80% being singletons. This material consisted of peripheral blood mononuclear cells, taken before stem cell transplant. This TCR was recovered from a man in his 60s with myelodysplastic syndrome. Some clones in this sample may be carry-over from other donors' samples. V gene TRBV11-3 combines with J gene TRBJ2-3; D gene uncertain. The CDR3 loop reads CASSLTSNTDTQYF. CDR3 coding DNA: TGTGCCAGCAGCTTAACTTCGAACACAGATACGCAGTATTTT.